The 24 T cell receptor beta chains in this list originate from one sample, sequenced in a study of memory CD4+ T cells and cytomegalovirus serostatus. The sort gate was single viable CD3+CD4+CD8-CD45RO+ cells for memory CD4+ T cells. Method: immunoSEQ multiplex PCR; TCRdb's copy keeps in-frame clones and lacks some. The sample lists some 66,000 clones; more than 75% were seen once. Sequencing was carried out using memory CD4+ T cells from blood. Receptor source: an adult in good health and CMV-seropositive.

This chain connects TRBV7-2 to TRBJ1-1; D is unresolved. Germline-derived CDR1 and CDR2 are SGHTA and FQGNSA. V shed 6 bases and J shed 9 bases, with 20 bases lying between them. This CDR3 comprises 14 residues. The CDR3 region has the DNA TGTGCCAGCAGTTTTGCGAGTAGTGGGCGCAAAGCTTTCTTT. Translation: CASSFASSGRKAFF.

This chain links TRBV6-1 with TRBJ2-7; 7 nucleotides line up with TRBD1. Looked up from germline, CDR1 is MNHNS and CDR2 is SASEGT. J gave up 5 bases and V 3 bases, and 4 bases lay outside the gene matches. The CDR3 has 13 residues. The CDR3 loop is CASSETGIHEQYF. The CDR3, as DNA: TGTGCCAGCAGTGAGACAGGGATCCACGAGCAGTACTTC.

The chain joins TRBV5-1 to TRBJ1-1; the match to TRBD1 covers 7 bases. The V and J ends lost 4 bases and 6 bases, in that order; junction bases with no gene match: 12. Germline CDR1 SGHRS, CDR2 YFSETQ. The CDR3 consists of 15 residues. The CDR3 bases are TGCGCCAGCAGCCCAGTCAGGGGGGATATATCTGAAGCTTTCTTT. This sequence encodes CASSPVRGDISEAFF.

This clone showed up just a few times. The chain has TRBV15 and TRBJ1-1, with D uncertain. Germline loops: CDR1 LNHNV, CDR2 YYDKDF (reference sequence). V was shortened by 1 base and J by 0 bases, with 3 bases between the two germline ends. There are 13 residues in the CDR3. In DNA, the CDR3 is TGTGCCACCAGCAGAGCGGTGAACACTGAAGCTTTCTTT. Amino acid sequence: CATSRAVNTEAFF.

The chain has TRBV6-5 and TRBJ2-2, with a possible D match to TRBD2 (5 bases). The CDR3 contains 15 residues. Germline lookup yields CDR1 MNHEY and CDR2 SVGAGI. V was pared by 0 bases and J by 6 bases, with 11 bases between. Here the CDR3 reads CASSYSGRTPGELFF. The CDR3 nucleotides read TGTGCCAGCAGTTACTCTGGACGGACTCCCGGGGAGCTGTTTTTT.

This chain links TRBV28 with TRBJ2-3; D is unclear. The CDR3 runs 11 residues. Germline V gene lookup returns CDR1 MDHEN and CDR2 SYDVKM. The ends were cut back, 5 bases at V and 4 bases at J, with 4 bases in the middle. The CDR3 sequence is CASSVADTQYF. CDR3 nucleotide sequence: TGTGCCAGCAGTGTTGCAGATACGCAGTATTTT.

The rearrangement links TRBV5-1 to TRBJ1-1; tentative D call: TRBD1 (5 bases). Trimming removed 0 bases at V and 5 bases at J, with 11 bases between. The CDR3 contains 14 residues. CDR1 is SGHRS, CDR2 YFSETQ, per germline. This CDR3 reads CASSLEVGLTEAFF. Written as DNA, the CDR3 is TGCGCCAGCAGCTTGGAGGTGGGGCTGACTGAAGCTTTCTTT.

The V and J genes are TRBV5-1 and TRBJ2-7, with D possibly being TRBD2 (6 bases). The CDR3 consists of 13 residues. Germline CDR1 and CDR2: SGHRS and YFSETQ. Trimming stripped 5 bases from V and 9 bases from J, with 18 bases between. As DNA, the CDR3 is TGCGCCAGCAGTGAACTCCTGGGGACTTTGCAGTACTTC. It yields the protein CASSELLGTLQYF.

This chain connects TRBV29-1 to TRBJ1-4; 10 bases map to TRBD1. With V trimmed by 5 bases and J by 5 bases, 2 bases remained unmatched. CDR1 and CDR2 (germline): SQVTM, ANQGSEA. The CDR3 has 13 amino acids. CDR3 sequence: CSVKTGGNEKLFF. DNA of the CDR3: TGCAGCGTTAAGACAGGGGGCAATGAAAAACTGTTTTTT.

The CDR3 region has the DNA TGTGCCAGCAGTTTGGGATTGGGCAGGGAGAATGGCTACACCTTC. Translating it yields CASSLGLGRENGYTF. This chain joins TRBV27 and TRBJ1-2; weak D call: TRBD1 (5 bases). Germline assignment: CDR1 MNHEY and CDR2 SMNVEV (reference sequence). V lost 3 bases to trimming and J lost 6 bases, with 17 bases between them. The CDR3 extends over 15 amino acids.

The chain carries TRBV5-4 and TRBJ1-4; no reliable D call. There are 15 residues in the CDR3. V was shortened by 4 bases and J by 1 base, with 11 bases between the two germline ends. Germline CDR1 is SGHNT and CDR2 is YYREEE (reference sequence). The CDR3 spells CASSRSGGTNEKLFF. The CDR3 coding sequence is TGTGCCAGCAGCAGATCGGGAGGAACTAATGAAAAACTGTTTTTT. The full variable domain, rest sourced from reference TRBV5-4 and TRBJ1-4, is ETGVTQSPTHLIKTRGQQVTLRCSSQSGHNTVSWYQQALGQGPQFIFQYYREEENGRGNFPPRFSGLQFPNYSSELNVNALELDDSALYLCASSRSGGTNEKLFFGSGTQLSVL.

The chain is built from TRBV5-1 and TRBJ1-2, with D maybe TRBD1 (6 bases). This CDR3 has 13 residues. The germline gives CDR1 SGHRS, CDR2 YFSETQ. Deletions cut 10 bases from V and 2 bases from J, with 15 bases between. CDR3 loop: CARRGHWNYGYTF. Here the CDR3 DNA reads TGCGCCCGGAGGGGACACTGGAACTATGGCTACACCTTC.

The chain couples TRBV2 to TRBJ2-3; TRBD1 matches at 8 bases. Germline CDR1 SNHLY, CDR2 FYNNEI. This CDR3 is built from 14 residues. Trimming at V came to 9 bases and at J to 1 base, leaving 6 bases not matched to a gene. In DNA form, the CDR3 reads TGTGCCAGTGACAGGGGTTGGGGCACAGATACGCAGTATTTT. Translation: CASDRGWGTDTQYF. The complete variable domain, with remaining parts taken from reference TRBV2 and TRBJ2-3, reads EPEVTQTPSHQVTQMGQEVILRCVPISNHLYFYWYRQILGQKVEFLVSFYNNEISEKSEIFDDQFSVERPDGSNFTLKIRSTKLEDSAMYFCASDRGWGTDTQYFGPGTRLTVL.

The CDR3 bases are TGTGCCAGTAGTGTCACGCGACAGGGGACCTATGGCTACACCTTC. Protein product: CASSVTRQGTYGYTF. The V and J genes are TRBV19 and TRBJ1-2; 8 bases map to TRBD1. V was pared by 5 bases and J by 4 bases, with 9 bases of the junction left unmatched. Germline V lookup: CDR1 LNHDA, CDR2 SQIVND (reference sequence). The CDR3 has 15 residues.

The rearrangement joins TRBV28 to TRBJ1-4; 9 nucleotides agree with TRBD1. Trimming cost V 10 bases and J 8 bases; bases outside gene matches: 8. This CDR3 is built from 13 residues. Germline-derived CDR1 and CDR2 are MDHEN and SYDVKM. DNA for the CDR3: TGTGCCACGTCCACAGGGGGCCGAGAAAAACTGTTTTTT. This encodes CATSTGGREKLFF.

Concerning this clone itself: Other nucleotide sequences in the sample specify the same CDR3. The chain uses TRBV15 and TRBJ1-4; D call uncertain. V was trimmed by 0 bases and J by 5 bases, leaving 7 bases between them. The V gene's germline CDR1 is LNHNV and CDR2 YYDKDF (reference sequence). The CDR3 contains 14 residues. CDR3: CATSRDLGNEKLFF. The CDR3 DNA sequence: TGTGCCACCAGCAGAGACTTAGGGAATGAAAAACTGTTTTTT.

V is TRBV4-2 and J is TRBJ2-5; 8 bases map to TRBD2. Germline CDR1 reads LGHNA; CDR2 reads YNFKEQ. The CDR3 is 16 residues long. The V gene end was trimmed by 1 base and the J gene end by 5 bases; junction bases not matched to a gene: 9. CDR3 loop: CASSQGSGDVEETQYF. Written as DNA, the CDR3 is TGTGCCAGCAGCCAAGGTAGCGGGGATGTAGAGGAGACCCAGTACTTC.

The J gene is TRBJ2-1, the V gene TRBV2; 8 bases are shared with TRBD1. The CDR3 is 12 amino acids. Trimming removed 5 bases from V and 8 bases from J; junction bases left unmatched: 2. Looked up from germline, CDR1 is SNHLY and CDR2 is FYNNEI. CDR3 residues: CASSTTGDEQFF. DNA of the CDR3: TGTGCCAGCAGTACGACAGGGGATGAGCAGTTCTTC.

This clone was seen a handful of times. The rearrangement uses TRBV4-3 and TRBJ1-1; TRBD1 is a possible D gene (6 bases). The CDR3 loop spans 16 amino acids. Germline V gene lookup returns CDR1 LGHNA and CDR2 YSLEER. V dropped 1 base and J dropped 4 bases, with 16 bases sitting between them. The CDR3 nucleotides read TGCGCCAGCAGCCAAGGGGCAGGGGAAGGTAGCACTGAAGCTTTCTTT. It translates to CASSQGAGEGSTEAFF.

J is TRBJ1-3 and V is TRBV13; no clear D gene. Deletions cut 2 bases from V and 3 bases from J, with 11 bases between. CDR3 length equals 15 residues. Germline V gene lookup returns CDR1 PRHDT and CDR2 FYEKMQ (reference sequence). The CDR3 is CASSLIDASGNTIYF. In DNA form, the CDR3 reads TGTGCCAGCAGCTTAATTGATGCTAGTGGAAACACCATATATTTT.

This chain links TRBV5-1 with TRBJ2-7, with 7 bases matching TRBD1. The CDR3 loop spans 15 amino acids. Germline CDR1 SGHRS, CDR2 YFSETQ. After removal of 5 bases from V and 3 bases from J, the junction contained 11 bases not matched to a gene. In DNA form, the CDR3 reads TGCGCCAGCAGATTACTACCGGGACAGCTCTACGAGCAGTACTTC. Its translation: CASRLLPGQLYEQYF.

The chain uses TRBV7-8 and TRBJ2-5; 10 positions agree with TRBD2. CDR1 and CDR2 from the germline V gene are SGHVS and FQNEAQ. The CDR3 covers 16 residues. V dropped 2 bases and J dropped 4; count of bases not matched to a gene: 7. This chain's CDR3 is CASSLTELAGRETQYF. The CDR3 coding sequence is TGTGCCAGCAGCTTAACAGAACTAGCGGGGAGAGAGACCCAGTACTTC.

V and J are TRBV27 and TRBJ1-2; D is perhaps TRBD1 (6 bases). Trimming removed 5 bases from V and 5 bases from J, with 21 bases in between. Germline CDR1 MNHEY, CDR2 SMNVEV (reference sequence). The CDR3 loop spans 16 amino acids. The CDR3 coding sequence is TGTGCCAGCAGTCTCGGACCGGGACACTGGCTTTATGGCTACACCTTC. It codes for CASSLGPGHWLYGYTF.

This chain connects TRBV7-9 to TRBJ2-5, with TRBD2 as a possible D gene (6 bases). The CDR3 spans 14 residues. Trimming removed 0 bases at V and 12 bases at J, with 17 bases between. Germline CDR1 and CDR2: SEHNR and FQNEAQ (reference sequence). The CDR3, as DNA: TGTGCCAGCAGCTTAGCCTCTACAAGGACTAACGAGTACTTC. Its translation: CASSLASTRTNEYF.